The clone carrying this TCR beta chain is deemed medium-sized. This sample is part of a study of neurological immune-mediated disorders. A single record per CDR3 protein comes from TCRdb applying MiXCR to the 5' RACE reads. The sample consists of about 29,000 distinct CDR3 sequences, 3.3% of them appearing once. With 6 bases clipped from V and 7 bases from J, the junction kept 11 bases outside the gene matches. The CDR3 is 14 amino acids. Sequenced material: PBMCs. This sequence originates from a woman in her twenties or thirties with multiple sclerosis. The chain recombines TRBV12-3 or TRBV12-4 with TRBJ1-2; 7 bases agree with TRBD1. CDR3 bases: TGTGCCAGCAGCTACGACAGGGTAAATTCTGGCTACACCTTC. Translation: CASSYDRVNSGYTF.